Listed below are T cell receptor beta chains from one sample, sequenced in a study of T cell repertoires in cytomegalovirus infection. One entry per CDR3 protein, called by TCRdb with MiXCR from the reads. This sample yields 450,000 to 600,000 distinct CDR3 sequences, of which about 11% are seen a single time; 10% to 13% belongs to the top ten. The sequenced sample consisted of PBMCs. These receptor sequences come from a human donor in good health (CMV status not recorded). Some clones in this sample may be carry-over from other donors' samples. Each CDR3 is given with its conserved first and last residue. A D gene is named only where the DNA matches it firmly. The size of a clone is reported for some rows only, either as once, few or many, or as a class for expanded clones.

V gene: TRBV2
clone size: many
D gene: -
J gene: TRBJ1-5
CDR3 DNA: TGTGCCAGCAGTGCCGAGGGCACGGGGAATCAGCCCCAGCATTTT
CDR3 protein: CASSAEGTGNQPQHF

V gene: TRBV29-1
clone size: few
D gene: TRBD2
J gene: TRBJ2-2
CDR3 DNA: TGCAGCGTTGAAGTTGCGGGAGAAGTAACCGGGGAGCTGTTTTTT
CDR3 protein: CSVEVAGEVTGELFF

V gene: TRBV29-1
clone size: few
D gene: -
J gene: TRBJ1-1
CDR3 DNA: TGCAGCGTGGAACTTATCGGCACCCCGAGGAGCACTGAAGCTTTCTTT
CDR3 protein: CSVELIGTPRSTEAFF

V gene: TRBV30
clone size: -
D gene: -
J gene: TRBJ1-1
CDR3 DNA: TGTGCCTGGAGTGCAATATACTCGGCTGAAGCTTTCTTT
CDR3 protein: CAWSAIYSAEAFF

V gene: TRBV11-1
clone size: many
D gene: -
J gene: TRBJ2-5
CDR3 DNA: TGTGCCAGCAGTTTTTCAGGGGGGACTCGAGAGACCCAGTACTTC
CDR3 protein: CASSFSGGTRETQYF

V gene: TRBV11-2
clone size: -
D gene: -
J gene: TRBJ2-1
CDR3 DNA: TGTGCCAGCACCATGGGGCAGCCCCACAATGAGCAGTTCTTC
CDR3 protein: CASTMGQPHNEQFF

V gene: TRBV7-3
clone size: many
D gene: TRBD2
J gene: TRBJ2-5
CDR3 DNA: TGTGCCAGCAGCCCTAGCGGCTCGGGAGAGACCCAGTACTTC
CDR3 protein: CASSPSGSGETQYF

V gene: TRBV2
clone size: -
D gene: TRBD1
J gene: TRBJ2-3
CDR3 DNA: TGTGCCAGCAGTGAAAACGGCAGGGGGAGTGCAGATACGCAGTATTTT
CDR3 protein: CASSENGRGSADTQYF

V gene: TRBV29-1
clone size: -
D gene: -
J gene: TRBJ2-4
CDR3 DNA: TGCAGCGTTATCCCGACGGGAGCCATAAACATTCAGTACTTC
CDR3 protein: CSVIPTGAINIQYF

V gene: TRBV6-5
clone size: many
D gene: TRBD1
J gene: TRBJ1-4
CDR3 DNA: TGTGCCAGCAGTTCCCCCACCGGGACAGGGAATGAAAAACTGTTTTTT
CDR3 protein: CASSSPTGTGNEKLFF

V gene: TRBV6-5
clone size: many
D gene: -
J gene: TRBJ2-7
CDR3 DNA: TGTGCCAGCACCCCCCTCCTCCAGGGCGAGCAGTACTTC
CDR3 protein: CASTPLLQGEQYF

V gene: TRBV5-1
clone size: many
D gene: TRBD1
J gene: TRBJ2-7
CDR3 DNA: TGCGCCAGCAGCTTGGCCAGGACAGGAAATTCCTACGAGCAGTACTTC
CDR3 protein: CASSLARTGNSYEQYF

V gene: TRBV28
clone size: few
D gene: -
J gene: TRBJ1-5
CDR3 DNA: TGTGCCAGCAGTTTACTGATTCAACAGCCCCAGCATTTT
CDR3 protein: CASSLLIQQPQHF

V gene: TRBV19
clone size: many
D gene: TRBD1
J gene: TRBJ1-1
CDR3 DNA: TGTGCCACCCACAGGGGGCCGAATGAAGCTTTCTTT
CDR3 protein: CATHRGPNEAFF

V gene: TRBV6-1
clone size: many
D gene: -
J gene: TRBJ2-1
CDR3 DNA: TGTGCCAGCAGTCTCCCCTCGGGGGAGCAGTTCTTC
CDR3 protein: CASSLPSGEQFF

V gene: TRBV19
clone size: many
D gene: -
J gene: TRBJ2-1
CDR3 DNA: TGTGCCAGTAGTATTGGTTCGCGAGTAGGAAGCCATGAGCAGTTCTTC
CDR3 protein: CASSIGSRVGSHEQFF

V gene: TRBV7-3
clone size: few
D gene: -
J gene: TRBJ2-1
CDR3 DNA: TGTGCCAGCAGCTTTTCGTTTTACAATGAGCAGTTCTTC
CDR3 protein: CASSFSFYNEQFF

V gene: TRBV3-1
clone size: -
D gene: -
J gene: TRBJ1-2
CDR3 DNA: TGTGCCAGCAGCCAGGGTTTCGCCTATGGCTACACCTTC
CDR3 protein: CASSQGFAYGYTF

V gene: TRBV19
clone size: few
D gene: -
J gene: TRBJ1-5
CDR3 DNA: TGTGCCTGTTCCCAAAGCAATCAGCCCCAGCATTTT
CDR3 protein: CACSQSNQPQHF

V gene: TRBV12-3/TRBV12-4
clone size: many
D gene: -
J gene: TRBJ1-1
CDR3 DNA: TGTGCCAGCAGTTTACGGGCAGGGGAGAACACTGAAGCTTTCTTT
CDR3 protein: CASSLRAGENTEAFF

V gene: TRBV15
clone size: few
D gene: -
J gene: TRBJ2-7
CDR3 DNA: TGTGCCACCAGCCCGAAACCTAACTCCTACGAGCAGTACTTC
CDR3 protein: CATSPKPNSYEQYF

V gene: TRBV27
clone size: many
D gene: -
J gene: TRBJ2-3
CDR3 DNA: TGTGCCAGCAGTTTTAGCGGAGGTTGGAGCACAGATACGCAGTATTTT
CDR3 protein: CASSFSGGWSTDTQYF

V gene: TRBV3-1
clone size: -
D gene: TRBD2
J gene: TRBJ2-7
CDR3 DNA: TGTGCCAGCAGCGAAGGAGCGGGAACCACCTACGAGCAGTACTTC
CDR3 protein: CASSEGAGTTYEQYF

V gene: TRBV28
clone size: -
D gene: -
J gene: TRBJ2-1
CDR3 DNA: TGTGCCAGCACCCGTAAAGGACAGCCTGGGCGGCAGTTCTTC
CDR3 protein: CASTRKGQPGRQFF

V gene: TRBV24-1
clone size: few
D gene: -
J gene: TRBJ2-5
CDR3 DNA: TGTGCCACCAGTGAGAGAGGGGTCCGGGAGACCCAGTACTTC
CDR3 protein: CATSERGVRETQYF

V gene: TRBV12-3/TRBV12-4
clone size: many
D gene: -
J gene: TRBJ2-3
CDR3 DNA: TGTGCCAGCAGTTTATTCCTACGCCCTGGCACAGATACGCAGTATTTT
CDR3 protein: CASSLFLRPGTDTQYF

V gene: TRBV5-1
clone size: many
D gene: -
J gene: TRBJ1-6
CDR3 DNA: TGCGCCAGCAGCCCGGACGGAGATAATTCACCCCTCCACTTT
CDR3 protein: CASSPDGDNSPLHF

V gene: TRBV20-1
clone size: -
D gene: TRBD2
J gene: TRBJ2-7
CDR3 DNA: TGCAGTGCTAGAACTAGCGGCTTAGAGAACGAGCAGTACTTC
CDR3 protein: CSARTSGLENEQYF

V gene: TRBV30
clone size: once
D gene: -
J gene: TRBJ1-2
CDR3 DNA: TGTGCCTGGAGGGGCTCGGGTGGCGGCTACACCTTC
CDR3 protein: CAWRGSGGGYTF

V gene: TRBV5-6
clone size: -
D gene: TRBD1
J gene: TRBJ2-7
CDR3 DNA: TGTGCCAGCAGCTTTGGGGACAGGTCGGGCGTCGAGCAGTACTTC
CDR3 protein: CASSFGDRSGVEQYF

V gene: TRBV6-1
clone size: -
D gene: -
J gene: TRBJ2-3
CDR3 DNA: TGTGCCAGCGCGACGGATACGCAGTATTTT
CDR3 protein: CASATDTQYF

V gene: TRBV11-2
clone size: many
D gene: -
J gene: TRBJ2-1
CDR3 DNA: TGTGCCAGCAGCTTATGGCAAGAGGGATTTGACAATGAGCAGTTCTTC
CDR3 protein: CASSLWQEGFDNEQFF

V gene: TRBV9
clone size: many
D gene: -
J gene: TRBJ1-1
CDR3 DNA: TGTGCCAGCACACCGAGGGAGAACACTGAAGCTTTCTTT
CDR3 protein: CASTPRENTEAFF

V gene: TRBV7-2
clone size: -
D gene: -
J gene: TRBJ2-1
CDR3 DNA: TGTGCCAGCAGCTTTGGTGGGTGGACCCCGTTCTTC
CDR3 protein: CASSFGGWTPFF

V gene: TRBV11-1
clone size: many
D gene: TRBD1
J gene: TRBJ1-1
CDR3 DNA: TGTGCCAGCAGCCGCCGGGACAGGGGGATATTGGAAGCTTTCTTT
CDR3 protein: CASSRRDRGILEAFF

V gene: TRBV7-2
clone size: many
D gene: -
J gene: TRBJ2-5
CDR3 DNA: TGTGCCAGCTCCCCGACCAGGGACTCCAAAGAGACCCAGTACTTC
CDR3 protein: CASSPTRDSKETQYF

V gene: TRBV7-2
clone size: many
D gene: TRBD1
J gene: TRBJ1-3
CDR3 DNA: TGTGCCAGCAGCCCGACAGGGGGCTCTGGAAACACCATATATTTT
CDR3 protein: CASSPTGGSGNTIYF

V gene: TRBV7-9
clone size: many
D gene: TRBD2
J gene: TRBJ2-7
CDR3 DNA: TGTGCCAGCAGCTTTCGGGAGACTAGCGGCTTGATAGGCCACGAGCAGTACTTC
CDR3 protein: CASSFRETSGLIGHEQYF

V gene: TRBV7-3
clone size: many
D gene: -
J gene: TRBJ2-2
CDR3 DNA: TGTGCCAGCAGCTTAGCAGATAACACCGGGGAGCTGTTTTTT
CDR3 protein: CASSLADNTGELFF

V gene: TRBV23-1
clone size: many
D gene: TRBD1
J gene: TRBJ2-3
CDR3 DNA: TGCGCCAGCAGTCAAGACAGGGAGTTTTATACACAGTATTTT
CDR3 protein: CASSQDREFYTQYF

V gene: TRBV29-1
clone size: few
D gene: TRBD2
J gene: TRBJ2-1
CDR3 DNA: TGCAGCGTTGCCCCCTCTAGACTAGCGGGATACTCCTACAATGAGCAGTTCTTC
CDR3 protein: CSVAPSRLAGYSYNEQFF

V gene: TRBV20-1
clone size: -
D gene: TRBD2
J gene: TRBJ2-7
CDR3 DNA: TGCAGTGCTAGTCAACCGGCTAGCGGGAGTAATGAGGAGTACTTC
CDR3 protein: CSASQPASGSNEEYF

V gene: TRBV5-1
clone size: many
D gene: TRBD2
J gene: TRBJ2-2
CDR3 DNA: TGCGCCAGCAGCTCCGGGACTAGCGGGAGAGACACCGGGGAGCTGTTTTTT
CDR3 protein: CASSSGTSGRDTGELFF

V gene: TRBV7-9
clone size: many
D gene: -
J gene: TRBJ2-7
CDR3 DNA: TGTGCCAGCAGCCCCAGAGGCCCTGGACAGACCTACGAGCAGTACTTC
CDR3 protein: CASSPRGPGQTYEQYF

V gene: TRBV7-2
clone size: many
D gene: -
J gene: TRBJ2-7
CDR3 DNA: TGTGCCAGCAGCTGGTCCGGGACATTCTCCTACGAGCAGTACTTC
CDR3 protein: CASSWSGTFSYEQYF